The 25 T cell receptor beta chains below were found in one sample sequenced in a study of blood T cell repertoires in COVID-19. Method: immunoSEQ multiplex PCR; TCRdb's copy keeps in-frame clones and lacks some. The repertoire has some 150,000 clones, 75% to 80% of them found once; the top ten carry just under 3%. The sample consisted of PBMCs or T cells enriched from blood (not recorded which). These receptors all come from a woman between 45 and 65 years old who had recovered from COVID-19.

Written as DNA, the CDR3 is TGTGCCAGTAGTAGGGACAGGGGACTGCCCGAGCAGTACTTC. Protein: CASSRDRGLPEQYF. This chain uses TRBV19 with TRBJ2-7, with TRBD1 identical over 10 bases. Looked up from germline, CDR1 is LNHDA and CDR2 is SQIVND (reference sequence). The junction had 6 bases not matched to a gene; V was cut back by 4 bases and J by 6 bases. This CDR3 comprises 14 residues.

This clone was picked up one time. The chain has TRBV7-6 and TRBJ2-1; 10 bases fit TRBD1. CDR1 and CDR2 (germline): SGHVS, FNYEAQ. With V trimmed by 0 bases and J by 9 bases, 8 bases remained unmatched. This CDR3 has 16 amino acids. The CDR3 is CASSLAGTGVGGEQFF. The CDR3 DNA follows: TGTGCCAGCAGCTTAGCAGGGACAGGGGTGGGTGGTGAGCAGTTCTTC.

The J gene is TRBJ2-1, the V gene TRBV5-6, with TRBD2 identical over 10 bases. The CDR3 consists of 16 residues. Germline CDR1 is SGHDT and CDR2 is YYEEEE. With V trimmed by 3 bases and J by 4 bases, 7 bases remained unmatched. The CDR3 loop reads CASSWRASGSYNEQFF. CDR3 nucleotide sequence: TGTGCCAGCAGCTGGAGGGCTAGCGGGAGTTACAATGAGCAGTTCTTC. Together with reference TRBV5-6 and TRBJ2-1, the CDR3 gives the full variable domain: DAGVTQSPTHLIKTRGQQVTLRCSPKSGHDTVSWYQQALGQGPQFIFQYYEEEERQRGNFPDRFSGHQFPNYSSELNVNALLLGDSALYLCASSWRASGSYNEQFFGPGTRLTVL.

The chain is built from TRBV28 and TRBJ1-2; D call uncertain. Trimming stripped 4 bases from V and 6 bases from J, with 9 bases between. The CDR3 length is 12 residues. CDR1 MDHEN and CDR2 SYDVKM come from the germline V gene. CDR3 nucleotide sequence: TGTGCCAGCAGTTCCTACAGCCATGGCTACACCTTC. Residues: CASSSYSHGYTF.

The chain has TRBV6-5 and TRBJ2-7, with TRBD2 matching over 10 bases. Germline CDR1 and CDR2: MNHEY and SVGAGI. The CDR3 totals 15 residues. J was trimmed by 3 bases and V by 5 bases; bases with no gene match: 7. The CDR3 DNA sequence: TGTGCCAGCAGTAGCGGGAGGGCCGCGTACTACGAGCAGTACTTC. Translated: CASSSGRAAYYEQYF.

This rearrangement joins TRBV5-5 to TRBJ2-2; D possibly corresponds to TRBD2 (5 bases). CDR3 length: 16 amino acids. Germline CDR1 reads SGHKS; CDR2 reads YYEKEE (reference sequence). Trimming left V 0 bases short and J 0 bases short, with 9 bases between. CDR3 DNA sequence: TGTGCCAGCAGCTTGGCCCCGGGGTCGAACACCGGGGAGCTGTTTTTT. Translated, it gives CASSLAPGSNTGELFF. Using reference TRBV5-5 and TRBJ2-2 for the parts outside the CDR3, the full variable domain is DAGVTQSPTHLIKTRGQQVTLRCSPISGHKSVSWYQQVLGQGPQFIFQYYEKEERGRGNFPDRFSARQFPNYSSELNVNALLLGDSALYLCASSLAPGSNTGELFFGEGSRLTVL.

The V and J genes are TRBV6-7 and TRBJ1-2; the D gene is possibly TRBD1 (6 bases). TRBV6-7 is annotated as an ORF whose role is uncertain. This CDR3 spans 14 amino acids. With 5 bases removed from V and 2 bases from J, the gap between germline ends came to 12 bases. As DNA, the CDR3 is TGTGCCAGCAGTCCCGGGACAATGAACTATGGCTACACCTTC. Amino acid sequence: CASSPGTMNYGYTF.

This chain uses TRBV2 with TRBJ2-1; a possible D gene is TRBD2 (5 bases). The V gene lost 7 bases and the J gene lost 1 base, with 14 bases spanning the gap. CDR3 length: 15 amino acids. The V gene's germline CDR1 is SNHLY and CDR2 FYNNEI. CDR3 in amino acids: CASTPDGVSYNEQFF. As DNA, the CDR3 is TGTGCCAGCACACCAGACGGGGTTTCCTACAATGAGCAGTTCTTC.

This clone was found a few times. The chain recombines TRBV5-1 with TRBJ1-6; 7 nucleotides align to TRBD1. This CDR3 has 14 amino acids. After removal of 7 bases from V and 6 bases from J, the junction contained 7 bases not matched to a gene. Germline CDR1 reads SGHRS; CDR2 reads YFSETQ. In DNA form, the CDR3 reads TGCGCCAGCGGCCGGGACAGACGTAATTCACCCCTCCACTTT. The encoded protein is CASGRDRRNSPLHF.

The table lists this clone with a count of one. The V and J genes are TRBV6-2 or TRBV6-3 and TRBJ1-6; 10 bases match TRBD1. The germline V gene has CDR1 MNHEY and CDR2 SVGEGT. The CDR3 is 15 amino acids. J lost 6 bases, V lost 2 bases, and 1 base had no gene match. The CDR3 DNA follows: TGTGCCAGCAGTTACGGGGACAGGGGTAATTCACCCCTCCACTTT. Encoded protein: CASSYGDRGNSPLHF.

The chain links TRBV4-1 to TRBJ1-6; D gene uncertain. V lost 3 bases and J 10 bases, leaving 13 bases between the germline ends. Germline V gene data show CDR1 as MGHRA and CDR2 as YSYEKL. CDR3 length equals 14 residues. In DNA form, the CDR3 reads TGCGCCAGCAGCCACCCCCCAGGTGGCTCACCCCTCCACTTT. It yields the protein CASSHPPGGSPLHF.

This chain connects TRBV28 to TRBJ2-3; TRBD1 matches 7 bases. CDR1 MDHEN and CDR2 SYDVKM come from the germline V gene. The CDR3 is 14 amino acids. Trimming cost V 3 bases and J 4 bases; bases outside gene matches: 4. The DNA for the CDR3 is TGTGCCAGCAGTTTCGTCGACAGGGCAGATACGCAGTATTTT. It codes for CASSFVDRADTQYF.

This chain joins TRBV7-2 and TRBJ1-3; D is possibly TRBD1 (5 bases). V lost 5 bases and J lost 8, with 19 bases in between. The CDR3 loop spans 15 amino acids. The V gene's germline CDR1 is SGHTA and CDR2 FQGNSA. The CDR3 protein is CASSPAGYLGDTIYF. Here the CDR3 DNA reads TGTGCCAGCAGCCCAGCAGGGTATCTAGGGGACACCATATATTTT.

CDR3 in amino acids: CASSEGSGRLSEQFF. The CDR3 nucleotides are TGTGCCAGCAGTGAGGGTAGCGGGAGGTTGAGTGAGCAGTTCTTC. The J gene is TRBJ2-1, the V gene TRBV2, with 10 bases that match TRBD2. V lost 3 bases, J lost 9 bases, and 8 bases stayed unmatched. The CDR3 loop spans 15 amino acids. Per the germline V gene, CDR1 is SNHLY and CDR2 is FYNNEI.

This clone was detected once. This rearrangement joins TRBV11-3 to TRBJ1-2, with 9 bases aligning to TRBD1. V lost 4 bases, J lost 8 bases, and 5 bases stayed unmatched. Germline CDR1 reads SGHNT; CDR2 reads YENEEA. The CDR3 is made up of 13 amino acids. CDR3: CASSWDRARGYTF. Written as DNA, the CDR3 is TGTGCCAGCAGCTGGGACAGGGCCCGAGGCTACACCTTC.

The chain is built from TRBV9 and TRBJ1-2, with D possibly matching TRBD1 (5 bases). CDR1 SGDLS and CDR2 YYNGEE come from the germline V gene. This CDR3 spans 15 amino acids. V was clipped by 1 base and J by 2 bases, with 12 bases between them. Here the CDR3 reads CASSVNGRANYGYTF. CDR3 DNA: TGTGCCAGCAGCGTAAACGGCAGGGCGAACTATGGCTACACCTTC.

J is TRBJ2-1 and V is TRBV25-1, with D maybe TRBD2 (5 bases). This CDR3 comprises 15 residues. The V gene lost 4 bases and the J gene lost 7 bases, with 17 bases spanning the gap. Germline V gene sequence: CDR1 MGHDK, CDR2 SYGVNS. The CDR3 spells CASSVDFGRGNEQFF. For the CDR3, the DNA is TGTGCCAGCAGTGTCGACTTCGGGCGCGGGAATGAGCAGTTCTTC.

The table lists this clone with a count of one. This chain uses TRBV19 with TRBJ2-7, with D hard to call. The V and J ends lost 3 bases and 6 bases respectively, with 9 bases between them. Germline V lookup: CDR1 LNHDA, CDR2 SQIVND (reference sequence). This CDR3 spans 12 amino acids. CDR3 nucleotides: TGTGCCAGTAGTATCGAGACAAGCGAGCAGTACTTC. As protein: CASSIETSEQYF. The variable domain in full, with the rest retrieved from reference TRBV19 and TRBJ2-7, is DGGITQSPKYLFRKEGQNVTLSCEQNLNHDAMYWYRQDPGQGLRLIYYSQIVNDFQKGDIAEGYSVSREKKESFPLTVTSAQKNPTAFYLCASSIETSEQYFGPGTRLTVT.

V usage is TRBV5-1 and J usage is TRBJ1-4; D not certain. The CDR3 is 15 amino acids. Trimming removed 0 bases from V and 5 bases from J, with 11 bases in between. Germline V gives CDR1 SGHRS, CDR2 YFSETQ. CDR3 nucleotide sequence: TGCGCCAGCAGCTTGGGACAAACCGAGAATGAAAAACTGTTTTTT. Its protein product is CASSLGQTENEKLFF.

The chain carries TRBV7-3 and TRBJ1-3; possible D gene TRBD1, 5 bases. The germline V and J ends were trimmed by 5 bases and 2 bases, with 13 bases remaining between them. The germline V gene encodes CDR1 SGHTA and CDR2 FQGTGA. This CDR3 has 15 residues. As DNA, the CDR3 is TGTGCCAGCAGCGCCGCCGGCAGGGCTGGAAACACCATATATTTT. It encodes CASSAAGRAGNTIYF. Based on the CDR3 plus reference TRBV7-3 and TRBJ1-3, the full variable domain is GAGVSQTPSNKVTEKGKYVELRCDPISGHTALYWYRQSLGQGPEFLIYFQGTGAADDSGLPNDRFFAVRPEGSVSTLKIQRTERGDSAVYLCASSAAGRAGNTIYFGEGSWLTVV.

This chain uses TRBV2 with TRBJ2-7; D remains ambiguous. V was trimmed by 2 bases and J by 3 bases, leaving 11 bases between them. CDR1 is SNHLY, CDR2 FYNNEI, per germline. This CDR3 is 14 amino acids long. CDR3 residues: CASSETQQNYEQYF. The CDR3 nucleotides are TGTGCCAGCAGTGAAACACAGCAAAACTACGAGCAGTACTTC.

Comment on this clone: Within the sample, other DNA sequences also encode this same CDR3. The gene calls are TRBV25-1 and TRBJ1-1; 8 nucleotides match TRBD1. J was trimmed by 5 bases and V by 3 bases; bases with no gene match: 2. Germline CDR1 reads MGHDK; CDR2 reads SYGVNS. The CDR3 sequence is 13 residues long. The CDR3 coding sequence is TGTGCCAGCAGTGACAGGGGGCCAACTGAAGCTTTCTTT. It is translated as CASSDRGPTEAFF. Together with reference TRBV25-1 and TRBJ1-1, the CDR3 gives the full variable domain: EADIYQTPRYLVIGTGKKITLECSQTMGHDKMYWYQQDPGMELHLIHYSYGVNSTEKGDLSSESTVSRIRTEHFPLTLESARPSHTSQYLCASSDRGPTEAFFGQGTRLTVV.

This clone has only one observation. DNA of the CDR3: TGCAGTGCTAGTCTAGCGGGAGAGACCCAGTACTTC. Translated, it gives CSASLAGETQYF. This chain joins TRBV20-1 and TRBJ2-5; TRBD2 matches 8 bases. Germline lookup yields CDR1 DFQATT and CDR2 SNEGSKA (reference sequence). Losses at the gene ends were 3 bases for V and 4 bases for J; bases not matched to a gene: 1. The CDR3 consists of 12 residues.

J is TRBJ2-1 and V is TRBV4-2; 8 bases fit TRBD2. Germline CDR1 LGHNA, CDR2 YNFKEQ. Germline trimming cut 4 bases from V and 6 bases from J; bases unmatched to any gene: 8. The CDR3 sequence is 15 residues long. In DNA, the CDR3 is TGTGCCAGCAGCCTAGAAGCGGGGGAGGGCAATGAGCAGTTCTTC. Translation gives CASSLEAGEGNEQFF.

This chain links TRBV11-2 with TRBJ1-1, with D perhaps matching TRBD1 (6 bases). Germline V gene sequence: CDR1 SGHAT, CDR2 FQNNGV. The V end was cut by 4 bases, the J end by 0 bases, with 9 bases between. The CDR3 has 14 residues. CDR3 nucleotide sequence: TGTGCCAGCAGCTATACAGGGATGAACACTGAAGCTTTCTTT. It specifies CASSYTGMNTEAFF.